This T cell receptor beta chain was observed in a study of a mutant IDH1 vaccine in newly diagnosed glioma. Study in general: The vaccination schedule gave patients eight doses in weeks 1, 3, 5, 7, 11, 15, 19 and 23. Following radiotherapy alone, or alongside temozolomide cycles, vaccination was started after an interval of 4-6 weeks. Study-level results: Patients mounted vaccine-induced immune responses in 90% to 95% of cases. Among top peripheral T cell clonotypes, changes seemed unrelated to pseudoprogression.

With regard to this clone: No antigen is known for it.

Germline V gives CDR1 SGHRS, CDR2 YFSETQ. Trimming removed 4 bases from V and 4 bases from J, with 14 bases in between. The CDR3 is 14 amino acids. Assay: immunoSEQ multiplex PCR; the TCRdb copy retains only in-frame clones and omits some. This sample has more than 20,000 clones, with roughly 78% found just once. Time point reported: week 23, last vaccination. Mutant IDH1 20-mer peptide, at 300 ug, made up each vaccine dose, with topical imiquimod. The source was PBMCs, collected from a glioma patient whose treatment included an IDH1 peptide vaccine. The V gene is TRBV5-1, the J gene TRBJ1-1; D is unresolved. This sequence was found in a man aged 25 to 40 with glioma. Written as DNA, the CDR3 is TGCGCCAGCAGCCCGGACGGAGGGAGCACTGAAGCTTTCTTT. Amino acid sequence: CASSPDGGSTEAFF.